This T cell receptor (beta chain) was profiled in a study of blood T cell repertoires in COVID-19. The V segment lost 2 bases and the J segment 4 bases; nucleotides outside the gene matches: 7. Germline assignment: CDR1 MDHEN and CDR2 SYDVKM. The CDR3 sequence is 15 residues long. Only in-frame clones appear in the TCRdb table, and some are missing; sequencing was by immunoSEQ multiplex PCR. The sample yields around 200,000 clones, 80% to 90% seen once. This clone was observed a handful of times. The TCR sequence derives from a man aged 65-85 years with active or convalescent COVID-19. This chain links TRBV28 with TRBJ1-2, with 7 bases lining up with TRBD1. Sequencing used peripheral blood. The CDR3 loop is CASSLLGGDGYGYTF. Here the CDR3 DNA reads TGTGCCAGCAGTTTACTAGGGGGCGACGGCTATGGCTACACCTTC.